This T cell receptor beta chain was captured in a study of T-cell reconstitution after alpha-beta-depleted transplantation in children. This clonotype was recorded many times. What it recognizes is unknown. Preparation of the TCRbeta library used unique molecular identifiers. TCRdb called the PCR reads again in MiXCR, with one record for every CDR3 protein. Here the sample spans roughly 100,000 distinct CDR3 sequences, roughly 7.6% being singletons. V lost 4 bases, J lost 5 bases, and 29 bases lay in between. The CDR3 is 19 residues long. The germline gives CDR1 ENHRY, CDR2 SYGVKD. General study findings and limits: Two months or so post-transplant, alpha-beta T cells reportedly derived from several hundred expanded graft clones. Elevated TCRbeta diversity at day 60 was traced, in some patients, to surviving recipient T cells and thymic progenitors.

Sequences were derived from PBMCs, sampled before TCRalphabeta/CD19-depleted stem cell transplant. This receptor was taken from a boy aged 2-9 years with acute lymphoblastic leukemia, due to receive a stem cell transplant. The chain employs TRBV10-3 and TRBJ2-5; TRBD1 or TRBD2 may be the D gene (6 bases each). DNA for the CDR3: TGTGCCATCAGTGGGGGGGTTGGTGGGGGCGAATCCCACAAGGAGACCCAGTACTTC. Translation gives CAISGGVGGGESHKETQYF.